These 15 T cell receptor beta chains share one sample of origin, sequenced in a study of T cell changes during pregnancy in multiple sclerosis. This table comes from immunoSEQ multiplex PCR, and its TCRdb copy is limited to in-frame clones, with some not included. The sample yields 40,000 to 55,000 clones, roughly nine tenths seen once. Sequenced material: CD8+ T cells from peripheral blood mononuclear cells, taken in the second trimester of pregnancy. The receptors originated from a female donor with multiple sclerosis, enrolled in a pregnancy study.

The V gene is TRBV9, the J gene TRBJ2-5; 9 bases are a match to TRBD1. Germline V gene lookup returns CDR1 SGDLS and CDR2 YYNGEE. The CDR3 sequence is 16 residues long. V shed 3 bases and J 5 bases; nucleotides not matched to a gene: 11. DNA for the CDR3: TGTGCCAGCAGCGAACAGGGGGCGATTGATCGGGAGACCCAGTACTTC. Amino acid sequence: CASSEQGAIDRETQYF. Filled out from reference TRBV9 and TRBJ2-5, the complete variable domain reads DSGVTQTPKHLITATGQRVTLRCSPRSGDLSVYWYQQSLDQGLQFLIQYYNGEERAKGNILERFSAQQFPDLHSELNLSSLELGDSALYFCASSEQGAIDRETQYFGPGTRLLVL.

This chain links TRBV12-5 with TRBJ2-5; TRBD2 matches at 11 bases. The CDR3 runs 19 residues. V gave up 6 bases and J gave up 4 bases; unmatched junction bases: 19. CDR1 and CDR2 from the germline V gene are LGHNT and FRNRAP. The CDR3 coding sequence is TGTGCTAGTGGCCTTTCGGTGGCTAGCGGGGGGAGGGAAGGAGAGACCCAGTACTTC. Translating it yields CASGLSVASGGREGETQYF.

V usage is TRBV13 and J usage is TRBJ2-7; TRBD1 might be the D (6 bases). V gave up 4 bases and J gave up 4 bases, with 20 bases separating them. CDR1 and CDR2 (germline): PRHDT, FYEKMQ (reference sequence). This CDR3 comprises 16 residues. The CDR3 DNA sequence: TGTGCCAGCAGCTCTTCCGCTCAGGGGAGAAGGTACGAGCAGTACTTC. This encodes CASSSSAQGRRYEQYF.

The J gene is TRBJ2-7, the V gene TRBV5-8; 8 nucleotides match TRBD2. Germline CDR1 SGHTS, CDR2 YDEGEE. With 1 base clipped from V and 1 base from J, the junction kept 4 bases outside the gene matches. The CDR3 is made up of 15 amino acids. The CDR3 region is CASSLRRGVSYEQYF. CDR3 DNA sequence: TGTGCCAGCAGCTTGCGGCGGGGGGTATCCTACGAGCAGTACTTC. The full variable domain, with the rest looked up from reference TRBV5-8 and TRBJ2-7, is EAGVTQSPTHLIKTRGQQATLRCSPISGHTSVYWYQQALGLGLQFLLWYDEGEERNRGNFPPRFSGRQFPNYSSELNVNALELEDSALYLCASSLRRGVSYEQYFGPGTRLTVT.

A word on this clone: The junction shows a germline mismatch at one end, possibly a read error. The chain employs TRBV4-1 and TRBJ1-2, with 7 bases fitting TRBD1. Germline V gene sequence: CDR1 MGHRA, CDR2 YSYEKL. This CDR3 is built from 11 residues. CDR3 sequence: CASRQDREKVF. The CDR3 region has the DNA TGCGCCAGCAGACAAGACAGGGAAAAGGTCTTC.

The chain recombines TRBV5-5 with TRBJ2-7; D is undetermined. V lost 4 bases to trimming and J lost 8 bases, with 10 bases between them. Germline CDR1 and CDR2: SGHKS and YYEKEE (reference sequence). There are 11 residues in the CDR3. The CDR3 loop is CASSNGQQQYF. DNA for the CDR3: TGTGCCAGCAGCAATGGGCAGCAGCAGTACTTC.

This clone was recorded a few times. The CDR3 bases are TGTGCCAGCAGTTTAATCTCGTCACAGGTTCACTACGAGCAGTACTTC. Protein product: CASSLISSQVHYEQYF. V and J are TRBV28 and TRBJ2-7; tentative D call: TRBD1 (5 bases). CDR3 length: 16 residues. The germline gives CDR1 MDHEN, CDR2 SYDVKM. The V end lost 2 bases, the J end lost 3 bases, and 17 bases lay between the germline ends.

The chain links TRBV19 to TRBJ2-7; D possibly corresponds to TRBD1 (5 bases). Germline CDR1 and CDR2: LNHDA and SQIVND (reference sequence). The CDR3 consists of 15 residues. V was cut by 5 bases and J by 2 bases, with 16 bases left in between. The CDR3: CASSVAGSDTYEQYF. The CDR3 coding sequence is TGTGCCAGTAGTGTCGCAGGGTCGGATACCTACGAGCAGTACTTC.

The CDR3 is CASSKTGVDNQPQHF. CDR3 sequence (DNA): TGTGCCAGCAGTAAAACAGGGGTAGACAATCAGCCCCAGCATTTT. The chain couples TRBV27 to TRBJ1-5, with 7 bases fitting TRBD1. Looked up from germline, CDR1 is MNHEY and CDR2 is SMNVEV (reference sequence). The CDR3 consists of 15 residues. J gave up 3 bases and V 5 bases, and 7 bases lay outside the gene matches.

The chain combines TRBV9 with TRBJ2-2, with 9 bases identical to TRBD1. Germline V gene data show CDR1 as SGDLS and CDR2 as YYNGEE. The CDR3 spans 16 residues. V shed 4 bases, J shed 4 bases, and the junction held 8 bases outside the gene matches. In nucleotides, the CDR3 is TGTGCCAGCAGCCCCCCGGGACAGGGAGTCACCGGGGAGCTGTTTTTT. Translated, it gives CASSPPGQGVTGELFF.

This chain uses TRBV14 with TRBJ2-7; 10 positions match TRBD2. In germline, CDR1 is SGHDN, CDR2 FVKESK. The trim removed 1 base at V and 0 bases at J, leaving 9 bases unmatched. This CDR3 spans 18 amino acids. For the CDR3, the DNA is TGTGCCAGCAGCCAAGGCCATAGCGGGGGGTCGAGCTCCTACGAGCAGTACTTC. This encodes CASSQGHSGGSSSYEQYF.

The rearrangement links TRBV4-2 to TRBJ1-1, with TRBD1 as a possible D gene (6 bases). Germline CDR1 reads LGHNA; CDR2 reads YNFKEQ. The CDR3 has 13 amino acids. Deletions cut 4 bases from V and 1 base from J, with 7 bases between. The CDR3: CASSRTANTEAFF. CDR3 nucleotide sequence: TGTGCCAGCAGCCGGACAGCGAACACTGAAGCTTTCTTT.

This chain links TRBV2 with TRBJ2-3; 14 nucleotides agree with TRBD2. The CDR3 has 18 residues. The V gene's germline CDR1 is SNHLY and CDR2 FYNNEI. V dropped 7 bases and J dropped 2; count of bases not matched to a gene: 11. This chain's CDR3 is CASIPGTSGGELTDTQYF. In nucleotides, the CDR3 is TGTGCCAGCATCCCCGGGACTAGCGGGGGTGAACTCACAGATACGCAGTATTTT.

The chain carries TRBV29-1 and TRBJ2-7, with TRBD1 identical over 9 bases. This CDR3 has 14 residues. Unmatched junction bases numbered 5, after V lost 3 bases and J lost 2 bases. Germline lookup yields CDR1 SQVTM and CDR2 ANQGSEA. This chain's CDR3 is CSVEDGTGTYEQYF. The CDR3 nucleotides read TGCAGCGTTGAGGATGGGACAGGGACCTACGAGCAGTACTTC.

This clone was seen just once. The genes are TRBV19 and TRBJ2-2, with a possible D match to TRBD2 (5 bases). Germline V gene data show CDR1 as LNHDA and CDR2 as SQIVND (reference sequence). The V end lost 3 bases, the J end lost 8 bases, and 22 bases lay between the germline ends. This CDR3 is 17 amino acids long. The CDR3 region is CASSIGGQLSFRGELFF. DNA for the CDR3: TGTGCCAGTAGTATTGGAGGTCAGCTGTCGTTTCGAGGGGAGCTGTTTTTT.